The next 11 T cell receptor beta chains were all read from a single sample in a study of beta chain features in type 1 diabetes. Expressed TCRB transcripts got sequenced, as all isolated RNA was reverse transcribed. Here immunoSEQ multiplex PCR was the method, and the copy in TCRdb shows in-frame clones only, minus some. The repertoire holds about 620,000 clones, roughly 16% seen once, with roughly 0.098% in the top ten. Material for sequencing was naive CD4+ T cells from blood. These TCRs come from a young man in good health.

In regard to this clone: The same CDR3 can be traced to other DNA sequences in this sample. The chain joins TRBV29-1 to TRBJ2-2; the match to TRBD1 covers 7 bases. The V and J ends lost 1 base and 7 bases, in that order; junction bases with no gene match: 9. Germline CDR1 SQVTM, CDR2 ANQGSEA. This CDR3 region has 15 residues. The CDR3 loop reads CSVEGLTGALGELFF. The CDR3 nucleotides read TGCAGCGTTGAAGGGCTCACAGGGGCTCTCGGGGAGCTGTTTTTT.

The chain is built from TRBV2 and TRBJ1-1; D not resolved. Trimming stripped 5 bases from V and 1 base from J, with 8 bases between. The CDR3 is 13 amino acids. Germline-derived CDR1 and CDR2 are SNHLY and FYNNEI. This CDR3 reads CASSTRENTEAFF. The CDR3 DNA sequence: TGTGCCAGCAGTACCCGGGAGAACACTGAAGCTTTCTTT.

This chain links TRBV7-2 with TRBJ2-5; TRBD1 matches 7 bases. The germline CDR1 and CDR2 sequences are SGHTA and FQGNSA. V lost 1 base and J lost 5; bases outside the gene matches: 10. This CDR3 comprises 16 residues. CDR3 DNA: TGTGCCAGCAGCTTAGGACAGGGAATGAGACGGGAGACCCAGTACTTC. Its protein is CASSLGQGMRRETQYF. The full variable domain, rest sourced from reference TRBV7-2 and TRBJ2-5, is GAGVSQSPSNKVTEKGKDVELRCDPISGHTALYWYRQSLGQGLEFLIYFQGNSAPDKSGLPSDRFSAERTGGSVSTLTIQRTQQEDSAVYLCASSLGQGMRRETQYFGPGTRLLVL.

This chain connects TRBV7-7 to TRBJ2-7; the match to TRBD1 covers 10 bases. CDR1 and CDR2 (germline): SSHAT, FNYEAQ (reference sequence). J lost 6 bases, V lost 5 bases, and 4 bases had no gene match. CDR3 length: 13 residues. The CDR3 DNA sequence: TGTGCCAGCAGCAGGGACAGGGGTCTCGAGCAGTACTTC. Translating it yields CASSRDRGLEQYF. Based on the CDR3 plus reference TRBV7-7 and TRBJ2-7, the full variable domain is GAGVSQSPRYKVTKRGQDVTLRCDPISSHATLYWYQQALGQGPEFLTYFNYEAQPDKSGLPSDRFSAERPEGSISTLTIQRTEQRDSAMYRCASSRDRGLEQYFGPGTRLTVT.

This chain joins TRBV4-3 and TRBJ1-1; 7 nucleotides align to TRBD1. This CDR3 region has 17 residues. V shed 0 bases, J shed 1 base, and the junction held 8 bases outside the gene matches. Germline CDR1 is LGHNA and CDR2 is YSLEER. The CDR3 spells CASSQDTTGKANTEAFF. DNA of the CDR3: TGCGCCAGCAGCCAAGATACGACAGGGAAGGCGAACACTGAAGCTTTCTTT.

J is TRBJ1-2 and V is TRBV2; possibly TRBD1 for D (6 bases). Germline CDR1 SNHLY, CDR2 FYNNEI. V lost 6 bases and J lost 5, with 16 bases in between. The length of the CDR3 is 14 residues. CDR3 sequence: CASSPFRGAYGYTF. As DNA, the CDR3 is TGTGCCAGCAGCCCTTTTCGGGGGGCATATGGCTACACCTTC.

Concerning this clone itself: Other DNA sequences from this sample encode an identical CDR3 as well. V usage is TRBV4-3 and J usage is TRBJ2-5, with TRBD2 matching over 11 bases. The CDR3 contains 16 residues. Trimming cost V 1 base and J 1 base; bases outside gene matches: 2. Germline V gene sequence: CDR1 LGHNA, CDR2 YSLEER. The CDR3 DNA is TGCGCCAGCAGCCAAGGGCTAGCGGGAGGCCAAGAGACCCAGTACTTC. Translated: CASSQGLAGGQETQYF.

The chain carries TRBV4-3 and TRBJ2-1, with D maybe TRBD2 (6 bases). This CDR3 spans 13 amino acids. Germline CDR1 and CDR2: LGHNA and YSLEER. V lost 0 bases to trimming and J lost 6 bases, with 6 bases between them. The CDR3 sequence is CASSQEGGNEQFF. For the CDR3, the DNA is TGCGCCAGCAGCCAAGAGGGAGGCAATGAGCAGTTCTTC.

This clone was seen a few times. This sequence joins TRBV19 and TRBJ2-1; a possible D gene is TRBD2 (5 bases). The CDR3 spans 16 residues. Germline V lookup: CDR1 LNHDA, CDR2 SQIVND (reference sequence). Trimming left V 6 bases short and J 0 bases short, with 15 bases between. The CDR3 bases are TGTGCCAGTAGGATGTACATAACTAGCTCCTACAATGAGCAGTTCTTC. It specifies CASRMYITSSYNEQFF.

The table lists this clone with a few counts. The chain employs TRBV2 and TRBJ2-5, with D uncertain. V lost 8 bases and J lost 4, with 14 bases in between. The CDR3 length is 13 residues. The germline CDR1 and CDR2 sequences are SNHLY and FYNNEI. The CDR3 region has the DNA TGTGCCAGCCATTTAAGATGGGGAGAGACCCAGTACTTC. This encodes CASHLRWGETQYF. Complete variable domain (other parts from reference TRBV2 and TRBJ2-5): EPEVTQTPSHQVTQMGQEVILRCVPISNHLYFYWYRQILGQKVEFLVSFYNNEISEKSEIFDDQFSVERPDGSNFTLKIRSTKLEDSAMYFCASHLRWGETQYFGPGTRLLVL.

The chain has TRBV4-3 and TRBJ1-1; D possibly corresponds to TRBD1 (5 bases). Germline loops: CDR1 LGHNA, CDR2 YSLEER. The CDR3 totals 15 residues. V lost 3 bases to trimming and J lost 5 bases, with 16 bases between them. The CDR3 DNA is TGCGCCAGCAGCCACGGGTGGGGACGGGATACTGAAGCTTTCTTT. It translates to CASSHGWGRDTEAFF.